The T cell receptor (beta chain) described here comes from a study of radiotherapy plus CTLA-4 blockade in lung cancer. Notes on the study in general: In blood, TCR clones derived from the tumor expanded after radiotherapy plus ipilimumab. Dynamics of early blood T cell clones, together with interferon-beta, were reportedly the best predictors of response.

The table came from immunoSEQ multiplex PCR; TCRdb's copy has only in-frame clones and leaves some out. This repertoire shows about 3,100 clones, roughly 80% found once; its top ten account for approximately 4.3%. Of note for this clone: Its antigen is unknown.

CTLA-4 blockade with ipilimumab, together with focal radiation, was given to patients with chemo-refractory metastatic non-small-cell lung cancer. The TCR originated in a human donor with non-small cell lung cancer that progressed on radiotherapy plus ipilimumab. This sample comprised tumor tissue, obtained from a patient treated with radiotherapy plus ipilimumab.

The CDR3 sequence: CASSEDHLSPLHF. CDR3 in DNA: TGCGCCAGCAGTGAGGACCATCTATCACCCCTCCACTTT. The V call is TRBV10-1, the J call TRBJ1-6; unclear D gene. From germline, CDR1 is WNHNN and CDR2 SYGVQD (reference sequence). CDR3 length equals 13 residues. Trimming cost V 2 bases and J 10 bases, with 9 bases left between them.